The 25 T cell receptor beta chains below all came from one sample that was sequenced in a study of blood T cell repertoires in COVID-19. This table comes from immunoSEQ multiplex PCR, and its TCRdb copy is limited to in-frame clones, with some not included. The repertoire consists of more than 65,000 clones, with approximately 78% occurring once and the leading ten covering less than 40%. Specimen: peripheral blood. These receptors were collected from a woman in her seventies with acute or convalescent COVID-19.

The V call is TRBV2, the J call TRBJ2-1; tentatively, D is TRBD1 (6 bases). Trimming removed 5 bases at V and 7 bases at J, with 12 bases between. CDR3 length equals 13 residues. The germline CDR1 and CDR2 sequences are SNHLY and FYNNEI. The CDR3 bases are TGTGCCAGCAGTACGGCCCAGGGGAATGAGCAGTTCTTC. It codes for CASSTAQGNEQFF.

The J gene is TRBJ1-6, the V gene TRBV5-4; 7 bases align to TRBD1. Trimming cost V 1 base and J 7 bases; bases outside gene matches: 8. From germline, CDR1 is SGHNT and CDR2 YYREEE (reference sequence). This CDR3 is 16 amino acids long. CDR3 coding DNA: TGTGCCAGCAGCTTGCGACAGGGTCTCGTCAATTCACCCCTCCACTTT. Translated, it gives CASSLRQGLVNSPLHF.

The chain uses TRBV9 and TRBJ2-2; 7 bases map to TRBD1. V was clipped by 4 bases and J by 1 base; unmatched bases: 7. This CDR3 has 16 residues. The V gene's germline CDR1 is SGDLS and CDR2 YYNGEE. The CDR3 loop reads CASSRTGTENTGELFF. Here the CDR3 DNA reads TGTGCCAGCAGCCGGACCGGGACAGAGAACACCGGGGAGCTGTTTTTT.

In DNA, the CDR3 is TGTGCCAGCAGTGAAGAGGCTAGCGGGTTCACAGATACGCAGTATTTT. As protein: CASSEEASGFTDTQYF. This chain joins TRBV2 and TRBJ2-3, with 8 bases lining up with TRBD2. Germline V gene data show CDR1 as SNHLY and CDR2 as FYNNEI. There are 16 residues in the CDR3. Trimming took 1 base from V and 2 from J; bases not matched to a gene: 5.

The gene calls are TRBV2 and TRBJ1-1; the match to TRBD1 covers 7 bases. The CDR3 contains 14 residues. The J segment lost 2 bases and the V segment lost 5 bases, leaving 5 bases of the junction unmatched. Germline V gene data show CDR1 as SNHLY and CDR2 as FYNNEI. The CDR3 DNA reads TGTGCCAGCAGTTACGGACAGGTTAACACTGAAGCTTTCTTT. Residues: CASSYGQVNTEAFF.

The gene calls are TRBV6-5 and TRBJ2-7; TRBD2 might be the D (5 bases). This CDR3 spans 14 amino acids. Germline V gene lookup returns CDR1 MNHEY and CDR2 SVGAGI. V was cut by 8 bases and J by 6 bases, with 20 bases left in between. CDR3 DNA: TGTGCCAGCGAGGGTGGGGAAGGGATCGGCGAGCAGTACTTC. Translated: CASEGGEGIGEQYF.

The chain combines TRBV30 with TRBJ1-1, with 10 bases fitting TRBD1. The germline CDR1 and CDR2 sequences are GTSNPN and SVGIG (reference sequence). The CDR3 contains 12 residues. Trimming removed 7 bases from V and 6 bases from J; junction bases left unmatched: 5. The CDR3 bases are TGTGCCTCGGGACAGGGGTTCGCTGAAGCTTTCTTT. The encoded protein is CASGQGFAEAFF.

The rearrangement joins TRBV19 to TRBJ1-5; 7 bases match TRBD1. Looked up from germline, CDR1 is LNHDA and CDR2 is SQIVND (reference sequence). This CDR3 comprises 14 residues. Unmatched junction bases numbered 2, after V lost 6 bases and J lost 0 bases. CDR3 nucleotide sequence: TGTGCCAGTAGGGGACAGTATAGCAATCAGCCCCAGCATTTT. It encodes CASRGQYSNQPQHF.

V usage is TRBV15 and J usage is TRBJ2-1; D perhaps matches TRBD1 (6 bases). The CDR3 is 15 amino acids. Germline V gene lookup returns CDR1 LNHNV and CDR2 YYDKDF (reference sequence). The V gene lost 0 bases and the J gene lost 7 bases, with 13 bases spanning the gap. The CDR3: CATSRDIGGSNEQFF. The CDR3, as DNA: TGTGCCACCAGCAGAGATATTGGGGGCTCGAATGAGCAGTTCTTC.

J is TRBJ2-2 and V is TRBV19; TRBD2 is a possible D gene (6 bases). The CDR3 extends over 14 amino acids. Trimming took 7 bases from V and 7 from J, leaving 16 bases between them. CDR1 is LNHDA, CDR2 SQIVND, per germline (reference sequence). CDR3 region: CASIEYQGGGELFF. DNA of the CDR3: TGTGCCAGTATCGAATACCAGGGAGGCGGGGAGCTGTTTTTT. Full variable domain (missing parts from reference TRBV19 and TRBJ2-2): DGGITQSPKYLFRKEGQNVTLSCEQNLNHDAMYWYRQDPGQGLRLIYYSQIVNDFQKGDIAEGYSVSREKKESFPLTVTSAQKNPTAFYLCASIEYQGGGELFFGEGSRLTVL.

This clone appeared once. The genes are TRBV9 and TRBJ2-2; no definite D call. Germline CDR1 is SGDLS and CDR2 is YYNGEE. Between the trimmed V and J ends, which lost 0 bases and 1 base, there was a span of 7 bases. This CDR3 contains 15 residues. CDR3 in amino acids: CASSVGPGNTGELFF. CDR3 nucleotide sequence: TGTGCCAGCAGCGTAGGTCCCGGGAACACCGGGGAGCTGTTTTTT.

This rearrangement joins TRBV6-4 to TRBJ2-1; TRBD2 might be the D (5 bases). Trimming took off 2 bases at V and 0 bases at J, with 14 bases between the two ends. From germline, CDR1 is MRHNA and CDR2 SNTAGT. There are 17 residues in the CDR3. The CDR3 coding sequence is TGTGCCAGCAGTGACGAAAGAGGGTTAGTCTCCTACAATGAGCAGTTCTTC. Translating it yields CASSDERGLVSYNEQFF.

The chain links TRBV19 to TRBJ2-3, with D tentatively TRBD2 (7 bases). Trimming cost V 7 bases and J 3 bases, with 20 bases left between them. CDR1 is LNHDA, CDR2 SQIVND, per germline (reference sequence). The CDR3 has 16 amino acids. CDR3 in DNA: TGTGCCAGTAATTTGGGGGGGCTCTGGGGAACAGATACGCAGTATTTT. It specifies CASNLGGLWGTDTQYF. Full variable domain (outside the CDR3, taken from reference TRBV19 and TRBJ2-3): DGGITQSPKYLFRKEGQNVTLSCEQNLNHDAMYWYRQDPGQGLRLIYYSQIVNDFQKGDIAEGYSVSREKKESFPLTVTSAQKNPTAFYLCASNLGGLWGTDTQYFGPGTRLTVL.

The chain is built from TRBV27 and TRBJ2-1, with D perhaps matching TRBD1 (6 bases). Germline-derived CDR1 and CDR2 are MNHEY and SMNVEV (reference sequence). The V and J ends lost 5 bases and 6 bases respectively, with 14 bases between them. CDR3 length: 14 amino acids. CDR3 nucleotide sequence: TGTGCCAGCAGTCAGGGGCTCGCGGGCAATGAGCAGTTCTTC. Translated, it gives CASSQGLAGNEQFF.

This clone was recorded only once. The CDR3 region has the DNA TGTGCCAGCAGCAGCCCGGGTGAGCAGTACTTC. Protein product: CASSSPGEQYF. This chain joins TRBV11-1 and TRBJ2-7; D gene ambiguous. The V end was cut by 5 bases, the J end by 7 bases, with 9 bases between. This CDR3 contains 11 residues. Per germline, CDR1 SGHAT and CDR2 FQDESV (reference sequence).

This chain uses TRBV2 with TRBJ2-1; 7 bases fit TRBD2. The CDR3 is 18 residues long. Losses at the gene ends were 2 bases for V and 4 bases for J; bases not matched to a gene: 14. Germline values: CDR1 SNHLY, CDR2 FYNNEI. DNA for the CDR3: TGTGCCAGCAGTGAATGGGGGATCAGCGGGACTTTGTACAATGAGCAGTTCTTC. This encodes CASSEWGISGTLYNEQFF.

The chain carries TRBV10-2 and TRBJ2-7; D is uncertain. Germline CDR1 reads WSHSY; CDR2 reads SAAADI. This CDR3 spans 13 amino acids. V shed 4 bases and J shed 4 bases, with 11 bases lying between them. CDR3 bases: TGCGCCAGCAGTGCCATTCCGAGATACGAGCAGTACTTC. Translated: CASSAIPRYEQYF.

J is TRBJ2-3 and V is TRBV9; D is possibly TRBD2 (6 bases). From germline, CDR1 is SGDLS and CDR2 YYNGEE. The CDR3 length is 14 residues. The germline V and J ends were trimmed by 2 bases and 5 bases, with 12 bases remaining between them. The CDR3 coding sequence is TGTGCCAGCAGCGTTGGAGGGTCGGGAGATACGCAGTATTTT. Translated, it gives CASSVGGSGDTQYF.

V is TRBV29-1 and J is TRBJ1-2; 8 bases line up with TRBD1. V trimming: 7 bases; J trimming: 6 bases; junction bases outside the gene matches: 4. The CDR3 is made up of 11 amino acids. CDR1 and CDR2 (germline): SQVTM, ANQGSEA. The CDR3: CSGGGQDGYTF. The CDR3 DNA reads TGCAGCGGGGGGGGACAGGATGGCTACACCTTC. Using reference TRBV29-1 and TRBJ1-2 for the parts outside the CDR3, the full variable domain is SAVISQKPSRDICQRGTSLTIQCQVDSQVTMMFWYRQQPGQSLTLIATANQGSEATYESGFVIDKFPISRPNLTFSTLTVSNMSPEDSSIYLCSGGGQDGYTFGSGTRLTVV.

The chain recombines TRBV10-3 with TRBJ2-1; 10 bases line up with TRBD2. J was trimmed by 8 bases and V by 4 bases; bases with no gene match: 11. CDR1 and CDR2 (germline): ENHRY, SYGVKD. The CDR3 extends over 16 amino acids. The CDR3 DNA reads TGTGCCATCAGTGGAAGGAGCGGGAGGGTGGAGGATGAGCAGTTCTTC. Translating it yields CAISGRSGRVEDEQFF.

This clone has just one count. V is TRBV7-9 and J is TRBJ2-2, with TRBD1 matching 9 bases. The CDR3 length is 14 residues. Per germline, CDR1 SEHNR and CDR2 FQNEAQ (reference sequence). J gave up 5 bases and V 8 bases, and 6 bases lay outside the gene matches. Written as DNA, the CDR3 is TGTGCCAGCCGGGGACAGGGTGGAACCGGGGAGCTGTTTTTT. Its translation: CASRGQGGTGELFF.

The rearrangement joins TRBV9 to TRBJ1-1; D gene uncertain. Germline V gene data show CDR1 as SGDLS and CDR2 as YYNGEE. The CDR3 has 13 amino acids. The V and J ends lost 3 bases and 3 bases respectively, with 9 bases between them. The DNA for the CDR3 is TGTGCCAGCAGCGCGACCCAGGACACTGAAGCTTTCTTT. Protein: CASSATQDTEAFF.

DNA of the CDR3: TGTGCCACCAGCAGAGAGGGAGGGATATACGAGCAGTACTTC. Protein product: CATSREGGIYEQYF. This rearrangement joins TRBV15 to TRBJ2-7, with 7 positions matching TRBD2. The CDR3 runs 14 residues. V was pared by 0 bases and J by 4 bases, with 3 bases of the junction left unmatched. Germline V lookup: CDR1 LNHNV, CDR2 YYDKDF (reference sequence).

The CDR3 here is CASSLVRGGRTEAFF. The CDR3 bases are TGCGCCAGCAGCTTGGTGCGGGGGGGTCGAACTGAAGCTTTCTTT. The chain carries TRBV5-1 and TRBJ1-1, with D possibly TRBD1 on 5 matching bases. The CDR3 contains 15 residues. The ends were cut back, 0 bases at V and 5 bases at J, with 14 bases in the middle. Germline CDR1 and CDR2: SGHRS and YFSETQ.

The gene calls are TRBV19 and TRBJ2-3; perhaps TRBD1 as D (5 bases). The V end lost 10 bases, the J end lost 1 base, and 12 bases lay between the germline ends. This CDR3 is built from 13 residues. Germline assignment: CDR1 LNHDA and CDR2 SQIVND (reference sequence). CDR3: CATRVFGTDTQYF. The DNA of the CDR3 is TGTGCCACCAGGGTGTTCGGCACAGATACGCAGTATTTT. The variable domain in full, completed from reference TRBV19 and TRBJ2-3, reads DGGITQSPKYLFRKEGQNVTLSCEQNLNHDAMYWYRQDPGQGLRLIYYSQIVNDFQKGDIAEGYSVSREKKESFPLTVTSAQKNPTAFYLCATRVFGTDTQYFGPGTRLTVL.